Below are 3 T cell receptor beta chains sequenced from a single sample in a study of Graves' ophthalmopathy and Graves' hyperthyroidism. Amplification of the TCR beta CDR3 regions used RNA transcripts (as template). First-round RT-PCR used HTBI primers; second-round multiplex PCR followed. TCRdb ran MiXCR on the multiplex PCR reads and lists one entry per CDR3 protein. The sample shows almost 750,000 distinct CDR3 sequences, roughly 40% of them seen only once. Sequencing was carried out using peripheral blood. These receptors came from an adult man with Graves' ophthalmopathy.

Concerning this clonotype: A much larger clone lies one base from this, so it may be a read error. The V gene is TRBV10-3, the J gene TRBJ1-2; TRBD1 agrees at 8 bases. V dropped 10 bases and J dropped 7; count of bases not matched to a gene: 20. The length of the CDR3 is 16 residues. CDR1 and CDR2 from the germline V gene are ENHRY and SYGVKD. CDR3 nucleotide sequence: TGTGCCAGCGGCCCCCCAAAGACAGGGGCACGCGGTGGCTACACCTTC. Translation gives CASGPPKTGARGGYTF.

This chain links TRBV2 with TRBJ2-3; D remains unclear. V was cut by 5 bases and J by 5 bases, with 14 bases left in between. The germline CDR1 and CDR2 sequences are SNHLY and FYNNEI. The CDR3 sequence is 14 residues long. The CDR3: CASSFVGGEDTQYF. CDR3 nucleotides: TGTGCCAGCAGTTTCGTTGGTGGGGAAGATACGCAGTATTTT.

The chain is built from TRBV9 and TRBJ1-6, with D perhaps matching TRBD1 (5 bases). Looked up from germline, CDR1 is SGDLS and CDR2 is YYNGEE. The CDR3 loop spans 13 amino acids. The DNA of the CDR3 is TGTGCTACAGTATCCTTGGGGGATTCACCCCTCCACTTT. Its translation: CATVSLGDSPLHF.